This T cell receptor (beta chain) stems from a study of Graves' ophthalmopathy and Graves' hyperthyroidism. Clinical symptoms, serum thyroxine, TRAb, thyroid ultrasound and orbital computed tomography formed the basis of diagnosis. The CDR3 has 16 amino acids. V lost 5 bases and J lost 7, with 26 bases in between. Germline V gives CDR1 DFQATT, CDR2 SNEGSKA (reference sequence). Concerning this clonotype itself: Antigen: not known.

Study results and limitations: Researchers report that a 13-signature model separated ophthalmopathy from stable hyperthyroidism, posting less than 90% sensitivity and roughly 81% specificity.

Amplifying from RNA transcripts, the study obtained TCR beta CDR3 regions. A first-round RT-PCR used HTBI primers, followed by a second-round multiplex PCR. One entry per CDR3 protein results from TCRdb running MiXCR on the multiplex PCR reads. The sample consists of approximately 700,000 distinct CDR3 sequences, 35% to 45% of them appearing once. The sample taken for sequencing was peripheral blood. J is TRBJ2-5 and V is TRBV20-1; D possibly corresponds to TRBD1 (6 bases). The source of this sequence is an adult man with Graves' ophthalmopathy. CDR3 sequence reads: CSALGAGTTPSGTQYF. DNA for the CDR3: TGCAGTGCTTTGGGGGCCGGGACGACACCAAGTGGGACCCAGTACTTC.